This T cell receptor beta chain was recovered during a study of hypomethylating agent response in myelodysplastic syndrome. Study-wide points: Non-responders showed more contracted clonotypes post-treatment, while responders showed more novel ones.

Trimming cost V 5 bases and J 8 bases, with 12 bases left between them. Germline lookup yields CDR1 MDHEN and CDR2 SYDVKM. This CDR3 is 12 amino acids long. In regard to this clone: Its antigen remains unidentified.

Profiling relied on immunoSEQ multiplex PCR, and the TCRdb table lists in-frame clones only, not all of them. Of about 6,600 clones listed, about 82% are singletons. No T-cell subset sorting was done; bone marrow was analyzed in bulk. Sequenced here: bone marrow, sampled before or after starting hypomethylating agent treatment for myelodysplastic syndrome (not recorded which). The TCR originated in a human donor with myelodysplastic syndrome. This rearrangement joins TRBV28 to TRBJ1-2; D is uncertain. The DNA of the CDR3 is TGTGCCAGCAGTCCTCCCAGGTTGGGCTACACCTTC. It yields the protein CASSPPRLGYTF.